Following are 20 T cell receptor beta chains from one sample sequenced in a study of Ad26.COV2.S vaccination and SARS-CoV-2 variants. Indicated treatment: over 15 received Ad26.COV2.S at low or high dose, single or two shots; 5 received placebo; per-sample allocation not given. Samples analyzed were those drawn on day 63 after the first vaccine or placebo injection. Using immunoSEQ multiplex PCR, the repertoire was profiled, and TCRdb retains in-frame clones only, with some absent. The table has some 400,000 clones, about 91% seen once. The sequencing here drew on peripheral blood, taken in a trial of Ad26.COV2.S vaccine versus placebo. Every receptor here comes from a person between 18 and 65 years old who received the Ad26.COV2.S COVID-19 vaccine or a placebo.

The chain employs TRBV30 and TRBJ2-2; 11 nucleotides line up with TRBD2. V lost 1 base, J lost 6 bases, and 1 base stayed unmatched. The CDR3 runs to 14 residues. CDR1 and CDR2 from the germline V gene are GTSNPN and SVGIG (reference sequence). The CDR3 here is CAWSELAGAGELFF. The CDR3, as DNA: TGTGCCTGGAGTGAACTAGCGGGAGCCGGGGAGCTGTTTTTT. Looking up the rest from reference TRBV30 and TRBJ2-2 gives the full variable domain: SQTIHQWPATLVQPVGSPLSLECTVEGTSNPNLYWYRQAAGRGLQLLFYSVGIGQISSEVPQNLSASRPQDRQFILSSKKLLLSDSGFYLCAWSELAGAGELFFGEGSRLTVL.

The chain recombines TRBV9 with TRBJ1-4, with TRBD1 as a possible D gene (5 bases). The germline CDR1 and CDR2 sequences are SGDLS and YYNGEE. The CDR3 runs 14 residues. The V end was cut by 3 bases, the J end by 3 bases, with 9 bases between. The CDR3 region is CASSAAGPNEKLFF. CDR3 nucleotide sequence: TGTGCCAGCAGCGCTGCGGGACCTAATGAAAAACTGTTTTTT.

The chain employs TRBV11-2 and TRBJ2-1; D may correspond to TRBD1 or TRBD2 (5 bases each). The germline V and J ends were trimmed by 4 bases and 2 bases, with 15 bases remaining between them. CDR1 and CDR2 from the germline V gene are SGHAT and FQNNGV. The CDR3 spans 16 residues. The chain's CDR3 is CASSYGGTPTYNEQFF. CDR3 in DNA: TGTGCCAGCAGCTACGGTGGGACCCCAACCTACAATGAGCAGTTCTTC.

The V and J genes are TRBV10-3 and TRBJ1-2; D perhaps matches TRBD1 (6 bases). This CDR3 comprises 13 residues. V was pared by 5 bases and J by 4 bases, with 11 bases between. CDR1 is ENHRY, CDR2 SYGVKD, per germline. The CDR3 nucleotides read TGTGCCATCAGTCCAGGGGACGGCTATGGCTACACCTTC. Amino acid sequence: CAISPGDGYGYTF.

The V and J genes are TRBV5-1 and TRBJ2-1, with D perhaps TRBD1 or TRBD2 (5 bases each). Germline CDR1 reads SGHRS; CDR2 reads YFSETQ. The CDR3 totals 15 residues. Trimming took 4 bases from V and 4 from J, leaving 15 bases between them. Here the CDR3 DNA reads TGCGCCAGCAGCCTCTTAGGGGCGGGTTACAATGAGCAGTTCTTC. Its protein product is CASSLLGAGYNEQFF. Using reference TRBV5-1 and TRBJ2-1 for the parts outside the CDR3, the full variable domain is KAGVTQTPRYLIKTRGQQVTLSCSPISGHRSVSWYQQTPGQGLQFLFEYFSETQRNKGNFPGRFSGRQFSNSRSEMNVSTLELGDSALYLCASSLLGAGYNEQFFGPGTRLTVL.

CDR3: CASSKRGWGTSGRFSSYNEQFF. CDR3 DNA: TGTGCCAGCAGCAAACGTGGGTGGGGGACTAGCGGGAGGTTTAGCTCCTACAATGAGCAGTTCTTC. The rearrangement joins TRBV21-1 to TRBJ2-1; the D call of TRBD2 is as the table states it, not checked on the DNA. TRBV21-1 is a pseudogene locus. The CDR3 runs 22 residues.

The J gene is TRBJ2-1, the V gene TRBV5-8; tentative D call: TRBD1 (7 bases). Germline CDR1 SGHTS, CDR2 YDEGEE. The CDR3 totals 14 residues. Trimming removed 5 bases at V and 7 bases at J, with 16 bases between. In DNA form, the CDR3 reads TGTGCCAGCAGACAGGGGAGGCTTAATAATGAGCAGTTCTTC. Translation: CASRQGRLNNEQFF.

Of note for this clone: This same CDR3 is encoded by further DNA sequences in the sample. The chain is built from TRBV6-2 or TRBV6-3 and TRBJ2-5, with D hard to call. The germline V gene encodes CDR1 MNHEY and CDR2 SVGEGT. The germline V and J ends were trimmed by 2 bases and 5 bases, with 9 bases remaining between them. The CDR3 sequence is 13 residues long. The CDR3: CASSYGLGETQYF. DNA of the CDR3: TGTGCCAGCAGTTACGGTCTAGGGGAGACCCAGTACTTC.

The chain is built from TRBV3-1 (or the pseudogene TRBV3-2) and TRBJ2-7; 7 nucleotides line up with TRBD1. Unmatched junction bases numbered 6, after V lost 4 bases and J lost 0 bases. The V gene's germline CDR1 is LGHDT and CDR2 YNNKEL (reference sequence). CDR3 length equals 15 residues. The DNA for the CDR3 is TGTGCCAGCAGCCGAGACAGGGAGAGCTCCTACGAGCAGTACTTC. It yields the protein CASSRDRESSYEQYF.

In this sample, this clone turned up a few times. The gene calls are TRBV13 and TRBJ2-7, with D hard to call. Per the germline V gene, CDR1 is PRHDT and CDR2 is FYEKMQ (reference sequence). CDR3 length equals 15 residues. Trimming took off 0 bases at V and 3 bases at J, with 12 bases between the two ends. The CDR3, as DNA: TGTGCCAGCAGCTTAGGCGTTGGCCAGCACTACGAGCAGTACTTC. It translates to CASSLGVGQHYEQYF.

This clone was found once. V usage is TRBV7-3 and J usage is TRBJ2-3; 7 bases map to TRBD2. V lost 5 bases to trimming and J lost 2 bases; unmatched junction nucleotides: 7. The germline V gene encodes CDR1 SGHTA and CDR2 FQGTGA. This CDR3 is built from 15 residues. CDR3 residues: CASSASGLSTDTQYF. DNA for the CDR3: TGTGCCAGCAGCGCCTCGGGACTATCCACAGATACGCAGTATTTT.

This clone was picked up a small number of times. The chain joins TRBV3-1 (or the pseudogene TRBV3-2) to TRBJ1-2; 7 bases match TRBD1. The CDR3 loop spans 14 amino acids. The germline CDR1 and CDR2 sequences are LGHDT and YNNKEL (reference sequence). The V segment lost 4 bases and the J segment 8 bases; nucleotides outside the gene matches: 10. In DNA form, the CDR3 reads TGTGCCAGCAGCCCCACACAGGGGATTTACGGCTACACCTTC. It codes for CASSPTQGIYGYTF.

V gene TRBV28 combines with J gene TRBJ2-1; perhaps TRBD2 as D (7 bases). V dropped 6 bases and J dropped 4 bases, with 22 bases sitting between them. The CDR3 is made up of 17 amino acids. CDR1 and CDR2 (germline): MDHEN, SYDVKM. The DNA for the CDR3 is TGTGCCAGCAGCCCCACGACAGGACTAGGGGTTTACAATGAGCAGTTCTTC. Translation: CASSPTTGLGVYNEQFF.

J is TRBJ2-3 and V is TRBV3-1 (or the pseudogene TRBV3-2), with 12 bases that match TRBD2. Germline CDR1 and CDR2: LGHDT and YNNKEL (reference sequence). The CDR3 is made up of 16 amino acids. The V gene end was trimmed by 4 bases and the J gene end by 3 bases; junction bases not matched to a gene: 5. In DNA form, the CDR3 reads TGTGCCAGCAGCCTCCTAGCGGGAGGGCCGACAGATACGCAGTATTTT. It is translated as CASSLLAGGPTDTQYF.

V and J are TRBV6-5 and TRBJ1-2; D call uncertain. Germline lookup yields CDR1 MNHEY and CDR2 SVGAGI. This CDR3 contains 12 residues. The ends were cut back, 6 bases at V and 8 bases at J, with 13 bases in the middle. Written as DNA, the CDR3 is TGTGCCAGCAGATCAGTATTGGGAGGCTACACCTTC. Protein: CASRSVLGGYTF.

This clone turned up a few times. The genes are TRBV6-2 or TRBV6-3 and TRBJ2-7; TRBD2 matches 8 bases. V shed 6 bases and J 4 bases; nucleotides not matched to a gene: 11. The CDR3 runs to 15 residues. Germline CDR1 MNHEY, CDR2 SVGEGT. DNA of the CDR3: TGTGCCAGCAGCCCCGCCGGCCAGCGGGAGTACGAGCAGTACTTC. Residues: CASSPAGQREYEQYF.

This clone turned up a few times. Other DNA sequences in this sample translate to the same CDR3. The chain employs TRBV28 and TRBJ1-5, with D possibly matching TRBD1 (5 bases). CDR3 size: 13 residues. CDR1 is MDHEN, CDR2 SYDVKM, per germline. The germline V and J ends were trimmed by 5 bases and 1 base, with 6 bases remaining between them. The DNA for the CDR3 is TGTGCCAGCAGTCGGGACAGCAATCAGCCCCAGCATTTT. Residues: CASSRDSNQPQHF.

The chain has TRBV5-4 and TRBJ2-6; D is undetermined. V was trimmed by 4 bases and J by 4 bases, leaving 9 bases between them. Germline CDR1 and CDR2: SGHNT and YYREEE (reference sequence). The CDR3 runs 14 residues. This CDR3 is CASSPYGGANVLTF. CDR3 DNA sequence: TGTGCCAGCAGCCCCTATGGGGGGGCCAACGTCCTGACTTTC.

This chain links TRBV2 with TRBJ1-4; a weak D match, TRBD1 (6 bases). Between the trimmed V and J ends, which lost 3 bases and 7 bases, there was a span of 15 bases. The CDR3 loop spans 15 amino acids. Germline CDR1 is SNHLY and CDR2 is FYNNEI. The CDR3 reads CASSEGQQGGEKLFF. The CDR3 DNA sequence: TGTGCCAGCAGTGAGGGCCAACAGGGCGGTGAAAAACTGTTTTTT. The full variable domain, with the rest looked up from reference TRBV2 and TRBJ1-4, is EPEVTQTPSHQVTQMGQEVILRCVPISNHLYFYWYRQILGQKVEFLVSFYNNEISEKSEIFDDQFSVERPDGSNFTLKIRSTKLEDSAMYFCASSEGQQGGEKLFFGSGTQLSVL.

The gene calls are TRBV7-4 and TRBJ2-3, with D uncertain. V was shortened by 6 bases and J by 5 bases, with 6 bases between the two germline ends. The CDR3 has 11 residues. Germline CDR1 and CDR2: SGHVT and SQSDAQ. The CDR3 DNA is TGTGCCAGCAGGAACGTAGATACGCAGTATTTT. It specifies CASRNVDTQYF.